This TCR beta chain was sequenced during a study of T-cell reconstitution after alpha-beta-depleted transplantation in children. General observations from the study: Where alpha-beta T cells came from about two months after transplant was reportedly several hundred expanded graft clones.

This sample's TCRbeta library carried unique molecular identifier barcodes. TCRdb reprocessed the PCR reads with MiXCR, giving one entry per CDR3 protein. The table records around 450,000 distinct CDR3 sequences, about 11% of them present only once. This clonotype showed up just a few times. Its antigen is not known. The germline V gene encodes CDR1 ENHRY and CDR2 SYGVKD. The V gene lost 3 bases and the J gene lost 5 bases, with 8 bases spanning the gap. The CDR3 runs 12 residues. This sequence originates from a child aged 2-9 years with inherited bone marrow failure, due to receive a stem cell transplant. The V call is TRBV10-3, the J call TRBJ2-7; D possibly uses TRBD1 or TRBD2 (5 bases each). The specimen comprised PBMCs, sampled before TCRalphabeta/CD19-depleted stem cell transplant. The CDR3 bases are TGTGCCATCAGTGATGAGGGGAACGAGCAGTACTTC. Translating it yields CAISDEGNEQYF.